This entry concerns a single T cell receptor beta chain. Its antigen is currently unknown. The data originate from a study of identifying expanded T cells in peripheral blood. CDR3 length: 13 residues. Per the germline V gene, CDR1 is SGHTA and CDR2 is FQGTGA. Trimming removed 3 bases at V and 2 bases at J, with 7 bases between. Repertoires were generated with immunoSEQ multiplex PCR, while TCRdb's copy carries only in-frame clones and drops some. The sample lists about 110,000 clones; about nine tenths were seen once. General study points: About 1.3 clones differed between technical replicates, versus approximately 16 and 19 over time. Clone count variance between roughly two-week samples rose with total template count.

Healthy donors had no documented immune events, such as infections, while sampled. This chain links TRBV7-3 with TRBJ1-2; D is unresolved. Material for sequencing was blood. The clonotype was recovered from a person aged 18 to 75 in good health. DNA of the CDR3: TGTGCCAGCAGCTTCGCTTCGAACTATGGCTACACCTTC. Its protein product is CASSFASNYGYTF.